This TCR beta chain was obtained from a study of cytomegalovirus exposure and HLA in healthy donors. Study background: An earlier analysis found some 100 million unique TCR beta sequences from approximately 190 million T cells. Samples from HLA-typed donors yielded about 85 million unique TCRs in an early data release.

PCR primers comprised 60 Vbeta and 13 Jbeta primers. The protocol was immunoSEQ multiplex PCR, while the TCRdb copy is restricted to in-frame clones and leaves out a portion. The data contain 140,000 to 150,000 clones, approximately 80% of them singletons. Study results and limitations: A cluster of highly shared sequence variants was likely a sequencing artifact.

The CDR3 consists of 16 residues. The germline gives CDR1 LNHDA, CDR2 SQIVND (reference sequence). Trimming took 5 bases from V and 4 from J; bases not matched to a gene: 10. On this clone itself: What it binds is not known.

The chain links TRBV19 to TRBJ1-5; 8 bases map to TRBD1. This sequence was found in a male donor in good health and CMV-seronegative. The source material was PBMCs. The CDR3 DNA follows: TGTGCCAGTAGTGCGACCGGGACAGGACTAAATCAGCCCCAGCATTTT. It encodes CASSATGTGLNQPQHF.